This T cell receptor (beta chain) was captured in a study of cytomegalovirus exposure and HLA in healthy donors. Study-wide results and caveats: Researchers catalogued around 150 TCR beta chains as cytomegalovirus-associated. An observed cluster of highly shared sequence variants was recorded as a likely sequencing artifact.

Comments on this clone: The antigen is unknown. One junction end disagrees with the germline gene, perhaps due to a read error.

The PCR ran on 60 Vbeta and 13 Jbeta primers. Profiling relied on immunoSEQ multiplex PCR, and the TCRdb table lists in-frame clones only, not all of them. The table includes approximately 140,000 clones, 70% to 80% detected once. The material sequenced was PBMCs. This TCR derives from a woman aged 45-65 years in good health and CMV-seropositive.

The CDR3 sequence: CASSWDRKNILIF. The CDR3 nucleotides are TGTGCCAGCAGCTGGGACAGGAAAAACATTTTAATCTTC. The V and J genes are TRBV27 and TRBJ1-2; 8 nucleotides match TRBD1. The CDR3 covers 13 residues. Germline values: CDR1 MNHEY, CDR2 SMNVEV (reference sequence).